A single sample is the source of the 3 T cell receptor beta chains below, sequenced in a study of radiation and T cells in renal cell carcinoma. Sequencing used immunoSEQ multiplex PCR; TCRdb keeps in-frame clones, though not all of them. The table shows approximately 92,000 clones, with around 81% occurring only once. Time point denoted: blood 4 weeks post-SBRT, at nephrectomy. The sample's treatment: 15 Gy SBRT to primary tumor, nephrectomy 4 weeks later. Sequenced material: blood, taken from a patient whose treatment included radiotherapy and nephrectomy. Receptor source: a man in his forties or fifties with renal cell carcinoma.

This sequence joins TRBV5-1 and TRBJ1-2; TRBD1 aligns across 11 bases. The J segment lost 2 bases and the V segment lost 5 bases, leaving 11 bases of the junction unmatched. Looked up from germline, CDR1 is SGHRS and CDR2 is YFSETQ. This CDR3 is 17 amino acids long. DNA for the CDR3: TGCGCCAGCAGTCCGGGGACAGGGGGTTTAGTAAACTATGGCTACACCTTC. Translating it yields CASSPGTGGLVNYGYTF.

CDR3 coding DNA: TGCAGCGTCCTCGGGACTAGCGGGACCGTGAACGAGCAGTACTTC. It codes for CSVLGTSGTVNEQYF. The V gene is TRBV29-1, the J gene TRBJ2-7; 13 bases are shared with TRBD2. Looked up from germline, CDR1 is SQVTM and CDR2 is ANQGSEA. J lost 5 bases, V lost 6 bases, and 10 bases had no gene match. CDR3 length: 15 residues.

This chain links TRBV27 with TRBJ2-6, with D perhaps matching TRBD1 (5 bases). The length of the CDR3 is 17 residues. CDR1 and CDR2 from the germline V gene are MNHEY and SMNVEV (reference sequence). V lost 7 bases to trimming and J lost 3 bases, with 19 bases between them. Here the CDR3 DNA reads TGTGCCAGCAAACCGACGACAGTACGCGTTGGGGCCAACGTCCTGACTTTC. Translated: CASKPTTVRVGANVLTF.